This T cell receptor beta chain is drawn from a study of blood T cells in healthy people across ages. Worth noting for this clonotype: No antigen is known for it.

Study-level points and caveats: Strong correlation was found linking TCR beta diversity to naive T cell percentage.

A second PCR, run for about 7 to 11 cycles, used a sample-barcoded 5' primer plus a J-beta primer mix. Via MiXCR, TCRdb re-called the 5' RACE reads, giving one row per CDR3 protein. This repertoire shows fewer than 1.5 million distinct CDR3 sequences, around 42% found once; its top ten account for 7% to 9.5%. The CDR3 sequence is 14 residues long. With 5 bases removed from V and 0 bases from J, the gap between germline ends came to 11 bases. Germline CDR1 MNHEY, CDR2 SMNVEV (reference sequence). Sequencing was done on a sample of blood. The TCR was taken from a woman under 30 in good health. The J gene is TRBJ2-7, the V gene TRBV27; tentative D call: TRBD2 (6 bases). CDR3 sequence (DNA): TGTGCCAGCAGTCGGGGGTCCCTCTCCTACGAGCAGTACTTC. It encodes CASSRGSLSYEQYF.